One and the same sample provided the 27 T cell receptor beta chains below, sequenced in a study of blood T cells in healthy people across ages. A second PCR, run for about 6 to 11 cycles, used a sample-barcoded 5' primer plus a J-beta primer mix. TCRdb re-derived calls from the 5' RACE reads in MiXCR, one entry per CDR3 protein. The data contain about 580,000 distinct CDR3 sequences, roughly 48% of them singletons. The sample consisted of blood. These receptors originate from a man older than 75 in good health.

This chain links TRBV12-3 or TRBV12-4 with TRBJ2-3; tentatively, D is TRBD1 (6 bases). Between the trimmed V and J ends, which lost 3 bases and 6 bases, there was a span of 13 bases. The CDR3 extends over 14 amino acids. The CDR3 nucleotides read TGTGCCAGCAGTTTCACGGTGAGGGGGGATACGCAGTATTTT. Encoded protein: CASSFTVRGDTQYF.

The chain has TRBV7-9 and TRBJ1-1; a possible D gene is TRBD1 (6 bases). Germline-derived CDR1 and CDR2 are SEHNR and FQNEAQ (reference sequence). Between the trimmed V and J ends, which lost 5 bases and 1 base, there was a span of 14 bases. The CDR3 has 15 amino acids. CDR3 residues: CASSPLTGKNTEAFF. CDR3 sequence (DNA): TGTGCCAGCAGCCCACTCACAGGGAAGAACACTGAAGCTTTCTTT.

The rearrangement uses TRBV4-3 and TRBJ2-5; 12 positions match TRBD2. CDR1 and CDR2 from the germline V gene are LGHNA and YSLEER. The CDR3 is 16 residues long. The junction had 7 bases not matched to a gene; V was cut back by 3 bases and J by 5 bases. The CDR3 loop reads CASSHSGTSGLETQYF. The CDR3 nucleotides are TGCGCCAGCAGCCACTCCGGGACTAGCGGGCTTGAGACCCAGTACTTC.

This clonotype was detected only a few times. The CDR3 coding sequence is TGTGCCAGCAGTATTGGAGTCGGCGAGACCCAGTACTTC. Translation gives CASSIGVGETQYF. This chain joins TRBV7-2 and TRBJ2-5; D unresolved. V was clipped by 6 bases and J by 5 bases, with 13 bases between them. Germline V CDR1 and CDR2: SGHTA, FQGNSA. The CDR3 runs 13 residues.

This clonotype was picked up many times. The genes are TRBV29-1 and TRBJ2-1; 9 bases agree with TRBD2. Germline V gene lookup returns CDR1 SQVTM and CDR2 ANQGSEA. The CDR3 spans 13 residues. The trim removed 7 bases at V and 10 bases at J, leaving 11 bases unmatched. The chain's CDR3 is CSAEREVGSEQFF. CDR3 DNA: TGCAGCGCCGAGCGGGAGGTGGGCTCAGAGCAGTTCTTC.

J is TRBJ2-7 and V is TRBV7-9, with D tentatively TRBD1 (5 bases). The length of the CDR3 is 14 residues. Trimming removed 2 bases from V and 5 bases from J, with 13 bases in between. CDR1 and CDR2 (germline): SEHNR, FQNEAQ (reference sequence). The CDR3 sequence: CASSLNSGANEQYF. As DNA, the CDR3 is TGTGCCAGCAGCTTAAATAGTGGGGCAAACGAGCAGTACTTC.

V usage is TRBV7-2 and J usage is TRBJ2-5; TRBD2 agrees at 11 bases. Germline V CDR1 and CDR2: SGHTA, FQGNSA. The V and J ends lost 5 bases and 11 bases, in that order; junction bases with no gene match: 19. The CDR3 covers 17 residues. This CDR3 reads CASSQSGPSGGYTEQYF. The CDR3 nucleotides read TGTGCCAGCAGCCAGAGCGGGCCTAGCGGGGGGTACACTGAGCAGTACTTC.

This chain's CDR3 is CSVEVLQGGGYTF. DNA of the CDR3: TGCAGCGTTGAAGTCCTACAGGGCGGTGGCTACACCTTC. This chain connects TRBV29-1 to TRBJ1-2; the D gene is possibly TRBD1 (6 bases). Germline V lookup: CDR1 SQVTM, CDR2 ANQGSEA. The germline V and J ends were trimmed by 1 base and 7 bases, with 13 bases remaining between them. The CDR3 sequence is 13 residues long.

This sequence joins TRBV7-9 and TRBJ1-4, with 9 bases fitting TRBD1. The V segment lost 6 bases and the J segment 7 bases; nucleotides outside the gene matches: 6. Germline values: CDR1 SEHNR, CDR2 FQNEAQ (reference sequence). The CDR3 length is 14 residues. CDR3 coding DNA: TGTGCCAGCAGATCGGACAGGGGTGGTGAAAAACTGTTTTTT. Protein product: CASRSDRGGEKLFF.

CDR3: CASSPGGVSYEQYF. In nucleotides, the CDR3 is TGTGCCAGCAGCCCAGGGGGAGTCTCCTACGAGCAGTACTTC. The chain carries TRBV7-2 and TRBJ2-7; 7 bases line up with TRBD1. The V segment lost 5 bases and the J segment 0 bases; nucleotides outside the gene matches: 4. Germline values: CDR1 SGHTA, CDR2 FQGNSA. The CDR3 is 14 amino acids.

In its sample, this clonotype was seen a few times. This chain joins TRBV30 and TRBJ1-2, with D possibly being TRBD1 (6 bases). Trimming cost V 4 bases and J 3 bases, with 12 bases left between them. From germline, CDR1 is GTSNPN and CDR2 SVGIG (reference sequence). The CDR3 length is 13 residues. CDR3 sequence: CAWNLNRDYGYTF. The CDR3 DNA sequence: TGTGCCTGGAACCTTAACAGGGACTATGGCTACACCTTC.

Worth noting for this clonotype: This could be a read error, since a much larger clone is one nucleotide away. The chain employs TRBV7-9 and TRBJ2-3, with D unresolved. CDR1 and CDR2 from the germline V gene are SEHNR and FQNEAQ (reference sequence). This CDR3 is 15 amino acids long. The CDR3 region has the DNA TGTGCCAGCGGCTTATCCGGCGGTTACACAGATACGCAGTATTTT. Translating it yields CASGLSGGYTDTQYF.

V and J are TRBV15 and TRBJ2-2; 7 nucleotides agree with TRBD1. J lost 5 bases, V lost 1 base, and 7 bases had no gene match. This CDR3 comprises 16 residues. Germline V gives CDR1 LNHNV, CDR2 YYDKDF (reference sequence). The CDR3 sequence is CATSRVGAGGTGELFF. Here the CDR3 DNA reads TGTGCCACCAGCAGAGTTGGGGCAGGGGGTACCGGGGAGCTGTTTTTT.

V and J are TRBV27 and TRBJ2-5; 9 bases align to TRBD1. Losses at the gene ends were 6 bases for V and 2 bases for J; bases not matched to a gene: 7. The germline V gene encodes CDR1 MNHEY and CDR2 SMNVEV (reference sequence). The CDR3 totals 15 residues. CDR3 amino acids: CASSPTGGIQETQYF. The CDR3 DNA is TGTGCCAGCAGCCCGACAGGGGGAATACAAGAGACCCAGTACTTC.

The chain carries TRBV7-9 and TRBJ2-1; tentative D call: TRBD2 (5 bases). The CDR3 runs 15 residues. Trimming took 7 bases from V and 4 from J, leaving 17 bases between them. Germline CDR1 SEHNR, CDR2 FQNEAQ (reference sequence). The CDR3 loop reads CASTPGSGWYNEQFF. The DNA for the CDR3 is TGTGCCAGCACCCCGGGGAGCGGTTGGTACAATGAGCAGTTCTTC.

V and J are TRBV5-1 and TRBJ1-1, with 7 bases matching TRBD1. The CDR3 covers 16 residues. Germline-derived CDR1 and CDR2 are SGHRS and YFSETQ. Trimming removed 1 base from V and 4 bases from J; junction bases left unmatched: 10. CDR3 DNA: TGCGCCAGCAGCTTGAGAAGGGACCAGGGGGGCACTGAAGCTTTCTTT. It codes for CASSLRRDQGGTEAFF.

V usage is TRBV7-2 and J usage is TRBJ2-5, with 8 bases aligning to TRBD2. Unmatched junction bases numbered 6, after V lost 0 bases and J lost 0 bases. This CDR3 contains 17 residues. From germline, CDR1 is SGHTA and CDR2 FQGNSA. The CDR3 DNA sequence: TGTGCCAGCAGCTTAGCGCTGGAGCGGGGGTACCAAGAGACCCAGTACTTC. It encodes CASSLALERGYQETQYF.

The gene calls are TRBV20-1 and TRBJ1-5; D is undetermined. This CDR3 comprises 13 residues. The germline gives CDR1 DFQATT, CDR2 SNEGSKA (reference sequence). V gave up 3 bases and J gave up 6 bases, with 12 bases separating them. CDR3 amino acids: CSASRQDGQPQHF. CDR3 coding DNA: TGCAGTGCTAGTCGTCAGGACGGTCAGCCCCAGCATTTT.

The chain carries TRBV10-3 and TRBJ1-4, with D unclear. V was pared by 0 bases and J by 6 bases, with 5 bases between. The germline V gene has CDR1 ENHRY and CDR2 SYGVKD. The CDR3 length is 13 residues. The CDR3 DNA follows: TGTGCCATCAGTGAGTCGAGGGATGAAAAACTGTTTTTT. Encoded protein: CAISESRDEKLFF.

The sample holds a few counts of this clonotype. The CDR3 here is CASSDGVAMYEQYF. The CDR3 region has the DNA TGTGCCAGCAGTGATGGGGTCGCCATGTACGAGCAGTACTTC. J is TRBJ2-7 and V is TRBV2; D gene unclear. Trimming pared 3 bases from V and 4 bases from J, leaving 13 bases between. Germline CDR1 and CDR2: SNHLY and FYNNEI. There are 14 residues in the CDR3.

CDR3 sequence reads: CASSKTGSGNQPQHF. The CDR3 DNA sequence: TGCGCCAGCAGTAAGACAGGGTCCGGCAATCAGCCCCAGCATTTT. The chain joins TRBV4-1 to TRBJ1-5, with 7 nucleotides matching TRBD1. With 6 bases clipped from V and 2 bases from J, the junction kept 7 bases outside the gene matches. The CDR3 is made up of 15 amino acids. Germline CDR1 is MGHRA and CDR2 is YSYEKL.

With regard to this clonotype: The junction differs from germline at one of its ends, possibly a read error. This chain's CDR3 is CAGSRRATYNEQFF. In DNA, the CDR3 is TGTGCCGGCAGCCGACGGGCCACCTACAATGAGCAGTTCTTC. The V gene is TRBV14, the J gene TRBJ2-1, with no clear D. Germline-derived CDR1 and CDR2 are SGHDN and FVKESK. The CDR3 runs to 14 residues.

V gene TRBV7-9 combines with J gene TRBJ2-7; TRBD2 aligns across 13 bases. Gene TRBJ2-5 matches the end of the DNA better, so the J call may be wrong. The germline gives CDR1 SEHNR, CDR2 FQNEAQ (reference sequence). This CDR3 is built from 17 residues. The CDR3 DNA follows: TGTGCCAGCAGCACGGGACTAGCGGGGACGTTTTCAGAGACCCAGTACTTC. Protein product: CASSTGLAGTFSETQYF.

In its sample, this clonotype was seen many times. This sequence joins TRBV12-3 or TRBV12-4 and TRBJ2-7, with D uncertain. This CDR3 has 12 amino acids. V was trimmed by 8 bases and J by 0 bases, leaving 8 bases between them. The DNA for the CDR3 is TGTGCCAGCCGGCTCAGCTCCTACGAGCAGTACTTC. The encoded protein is CASRLSSYEQYF.

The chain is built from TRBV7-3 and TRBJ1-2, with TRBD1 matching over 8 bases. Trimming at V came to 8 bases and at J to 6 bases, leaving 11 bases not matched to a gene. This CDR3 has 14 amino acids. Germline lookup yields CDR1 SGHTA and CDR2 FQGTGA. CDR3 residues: CASGTGTGLDGYTF. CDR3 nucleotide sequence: TGTGCCAGCGGAACCGGGACAGGACTCGATGGCTACACCTTC.

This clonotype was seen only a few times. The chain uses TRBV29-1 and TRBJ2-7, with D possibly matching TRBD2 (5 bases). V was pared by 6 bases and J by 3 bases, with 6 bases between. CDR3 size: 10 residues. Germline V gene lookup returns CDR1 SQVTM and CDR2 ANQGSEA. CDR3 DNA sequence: TGCAGCGTCGGGGACTACGAGCAGTACTTC. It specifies CSVGDYEQYF.

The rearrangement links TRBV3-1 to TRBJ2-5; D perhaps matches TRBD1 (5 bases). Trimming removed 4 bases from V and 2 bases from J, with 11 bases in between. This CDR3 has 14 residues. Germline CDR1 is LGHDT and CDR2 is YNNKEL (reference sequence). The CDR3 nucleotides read TGTGCCAGCAGCCGACAGTTATCTCAAGAGACCCAGTACTTC. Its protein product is CASSRQLSQETQYF.